This record covers a single TCR beta chain. As yet, its antigen is unknown. The entry originates in a study of neoadjuvant anti-PD-1 for oral cavity cancer. Regarding the study as a whole: Only a few patients per response group were TCR-analyzed; validation needed.

V lost 5 bases to trimming and J lost 1 base, with 9 bases between them. The CDR3 is 13 residues long. The germline V gene has CDR1 WSHSY and CDR2 SAAADI. The repertoire was sequenced with immunoSEQ multiplex PCR; TCRdb's copy has only in-frame clones and lacks some. The top ten clones hold 2.6% of a sample with about 61,000 clones, approximately 79% of them seen once. The sequencing here drew on PBMCs, taken before nivolumab (anti-PD-1) treatment. The TCR comes from a person aged 35 to 85 with oral cavity squamous cell carcinoma. This chain uses TRBV10-2 with TRBJ2-7; D is ambiguous. Here the CDR3 reads CASSPVRSYEQYF. The CDR3 DNA reads TGCGCCAGCAGTCCGGTCAGATCCTACGAGCAGTACTTC.